A single sample is the source of the 11 T cell receptor beta chains below, sequenced in a study of blood T cell repertoires in COVID-19. The method was immunoSEQ multiplex PCR; TCRdb's version includes in-frame clones alone and lacks a portion of them. The sample yields roughly 180,000 clones, roughly 85% seen once. Sequenced sample: peripheral blood. The receptors here all came from a woman aged 50 to 60 with COVID-19, enrolled during active disease.

This clone was counted a single time. CDR3 in amino acids: CASSPPGQTEAFF. The CDR3 DNA reads TGTGCCAGCTCACCACCGGGCCAAACTGAAGCTTTCTTT. The chain combines TRBV18 with TRBJ1-1, with D unresolved. CDR1 and CDR2 (germline): KGHSH, LQKENI. V dropped 0 bases and J dropped 5 bases, with 7 bases sitting between them. The CDR3 spans 13 residues.

The V call is TRBV9, the J call TRBJ1-5, with TRBD1 matching over 8 bases. The trim removed 5 bases at V and 5 bases at J, leaving 6 bases unmatched. CDR1 and CDR2 from the germline V gene are SGDLS and YYNGEE. The CDR3 runs to 14 residues. The CDR3 protein is CASRSTGAYQPQHF. CDR3 bases: TGTGCCAGCAGGTCGACAGGGGCCTATCAGCCCCAGCATTTT. Supplemented by reference TRBV9 and TRBJ1-5, the full variable domain reads DSGVTQTPKHLITATGQRVTLRCSPRSGDLSVYWYQQSLDQGLQFLIQYYNGEERAKGNILERFSAQQFPDLHSELNLSSLELGDSALYFCASRSTGAYQPQHFGDGTRLSIL.

The chain combines TRBV19 with TRBJ1-1; TRBD1 is a possible D gene (5 bases). CDR3 length: 14 residues. Germline assignment: CDR1 LNHDA and CDR2 SQIVND (reference sequence). The V end lost 5 bases, the J end lost 0 bases, and 10 bases lay between the germline ends. CDR3 DNA sequence: TGTGCCAGTAGTCCCCAGGGAATGAACACTGAAGCTTTCTTT. This gives the protein CASSPQGMNTEAFF.

The chain joins TRBV11-2 to TRBJ2-5; TRBD2 is a possible D gene (5 bases). The CDR3 spans 13 residues. Germline CDR1 is SGHAT and CDR2 is FQNNGV. Trimming stripped 5 bases from V and 5 bases from J, with 12 bases between. CDR3 region: CASSPSAGETQYF. The CDR3 DNA reads TGTGCCAGCAGCCCCAGTGCGGGTGAGACCCAGTACTTC.

The V gene is TRBV9, the J gene TRBJ1-4, with 8 bases aligning to TRBD1. There are 15 residues in the CDR3. Germline CDR1 SGDLS, CDR2 YYNGEE. V trimming: 2 bases; J trimming: 5 bases; junction bases outside the gene matches: 5. CDR3 DNA: TGTGCCAGCAGCGTCCGACAGGGGACAAATGAAAAACTGTTTTTT. It translates to CASSVRQGTNEKLFF.

The rearrangement uses TRBV5-1 and TRBJ2-1; TRBD1 matches at 7 bases. The CDR3 has 15 residues. V lost 0 bases and J lost 4; bases outside the gene matches: 4. The V gene's germline CDR1 is SGHRS and CDR2 YFSETQ. The CDR3 region has the DNA TGCGCCAGCAGCTTGGATCAGGGGGTATACAATGAGCAGTTCTTC. Its protein is CASSLDQGVYNEQFF.

The rearrangement links TRBV18 to TRBJ2-7; TRBD1 matches 10 bases. The CDR3 length is 15 residues. The germline gives CDR1 KGHSH, CDR2 LQKENI. With V trimmed by 3 bases and J by 5 bases, 7 bases remained unmatched. CDR3 in DNA: TGTGCCAGCTCACCCCGACAGGGGGCTGGAGACGAGCAGTACTTC. Translation: CASSPRQGAGDEQYF.

J is TRBJ2-3 and V is TRBV5-1; TRBD2 aligns across 10 bases. CDR1 and CDR2 from the germline V gene are SGHRS and YFSETQ. The CDR3 covers 15 residues. The junction had 5 bases not matched to a gene; V was cut back by 0 bases and J by 7 bases. In DNA form, the CDR3 reads TGCGCCAGCAGCTTGGCCAGCGGGGGGGAAAATACGCAGTATTTT. Protein sequence: CASSLASGGENTQYF.

This chain connects TRBV27 to TRBJ1-3; 7 nucleotides match TRBD1. The CDR3 is 16 residues long. Germline values: CDR1 MNHEY, CDR2 SMNVEV (reference sequence). V lost 4 bases to trimming and J lost 0 bases; unmatched junction nucleotides: 6. The CDR3 DNA reads as TGTGCCAGCAGTTCATTCGACAGGGACTCTGGAAACACCATATATTTT. Translating gives CASSSFDRDSGNTIYF.

For the CDR3, the DNA is TGCGCCAGCAGCCAAGTGGTACAGGAGAACTATGGCTACACCTTC. Translating it yields CASSQVVQENYGYTF. The gene calls are TRBV4-1 and TRBJ1-2, with a possible D match to TRBD1 (5 bases). Trimming cost V 1 base and J 2 bases, with 11 bases left between them. This CDR3 has 15 residues. Germline CDR1 MGHRA, CDR2 YSYEKL.

The V call is TRBV6-2 or TRBV6-3, the J call TRBJ2-3; the match to TRBD2 covers 8 bases. CDR1 is MNHEY and CDR2 is SVGEGT in the germline V gene. The CDR3 extends over 14 amino acids. The V and J ends lost 6 bases and 2 bases, in that order; junction bases with no gene match: 4. CDR3 nucleotides: TGTGCCAGCAGCACTAGCGGATACACAGATACGCAGTATTTT. It encodes CASSTSGYTDTQYF.